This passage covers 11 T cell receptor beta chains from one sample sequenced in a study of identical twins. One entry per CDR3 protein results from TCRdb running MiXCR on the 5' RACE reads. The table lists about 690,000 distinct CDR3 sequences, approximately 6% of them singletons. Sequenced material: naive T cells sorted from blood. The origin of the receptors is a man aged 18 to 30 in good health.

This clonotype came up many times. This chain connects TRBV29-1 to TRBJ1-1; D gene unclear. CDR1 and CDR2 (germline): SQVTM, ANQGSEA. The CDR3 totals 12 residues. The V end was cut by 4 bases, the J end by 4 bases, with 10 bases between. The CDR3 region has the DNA TGCAGCGTTGCGTTAGATCTCACTGAAGCTTTCTTT. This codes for CSVALDLTEAFF.

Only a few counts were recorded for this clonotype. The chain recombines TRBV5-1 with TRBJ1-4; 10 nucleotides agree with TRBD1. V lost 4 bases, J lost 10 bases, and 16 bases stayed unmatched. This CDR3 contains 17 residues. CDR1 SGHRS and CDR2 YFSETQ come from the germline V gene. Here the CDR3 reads CASSRSRDRGSARKLFF. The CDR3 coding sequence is TGCGCCAGCAGCAGGTCCCGGGACAGGGGTTCTGCTAGAAAACTGTTTTTT.

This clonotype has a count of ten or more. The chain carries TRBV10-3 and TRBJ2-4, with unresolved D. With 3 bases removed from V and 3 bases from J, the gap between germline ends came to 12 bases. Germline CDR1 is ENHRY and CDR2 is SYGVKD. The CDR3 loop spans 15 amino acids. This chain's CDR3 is CAISDPSGLKNIQYF. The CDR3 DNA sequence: TGTGCCATCAGTGACCCGTCGGGCCTCAAAAACATTCAGTACTTC.

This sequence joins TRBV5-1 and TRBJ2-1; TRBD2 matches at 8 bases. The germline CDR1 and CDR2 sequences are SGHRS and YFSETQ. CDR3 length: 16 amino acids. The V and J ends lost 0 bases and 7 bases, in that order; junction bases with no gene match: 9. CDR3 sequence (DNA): TGCGCCAGCAGCTTGGTGCTAGCGGGCTTGGGGAATGAGCAGTTCTTC. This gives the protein CASSLVLAGLGNEQFF.

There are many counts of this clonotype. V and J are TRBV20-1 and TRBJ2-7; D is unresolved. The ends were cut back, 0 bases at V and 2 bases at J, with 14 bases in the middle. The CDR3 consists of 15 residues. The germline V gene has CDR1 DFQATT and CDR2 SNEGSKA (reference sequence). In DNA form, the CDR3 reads TGCAGTGCTAGAGATCTCCAGGCTCCTACCTACGAGCAGTACGTC. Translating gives CSARDLQAPTYEQYV.

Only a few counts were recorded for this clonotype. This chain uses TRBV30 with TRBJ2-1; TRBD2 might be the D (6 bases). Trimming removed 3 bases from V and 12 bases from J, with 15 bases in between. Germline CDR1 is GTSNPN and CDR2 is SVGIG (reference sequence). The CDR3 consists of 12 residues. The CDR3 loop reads CAWRGGSYRQFF. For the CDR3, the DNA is TGTGCCTGGAGGGGGGGATCGTACAGGCAGTTCTTC.

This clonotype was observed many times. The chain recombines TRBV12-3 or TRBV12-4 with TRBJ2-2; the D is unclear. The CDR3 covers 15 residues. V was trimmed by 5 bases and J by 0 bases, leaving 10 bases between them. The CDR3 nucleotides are TGTGCCAGCAGTCCCCGGAGAGCGAACACCGGGGAGCTGTTTTTT. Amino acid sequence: CASSPRRANTGELFF.

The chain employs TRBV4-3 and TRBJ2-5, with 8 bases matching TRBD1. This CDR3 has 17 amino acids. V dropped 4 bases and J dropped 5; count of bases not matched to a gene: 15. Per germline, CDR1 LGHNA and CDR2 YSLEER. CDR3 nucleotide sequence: TGCGCCAGCAGCCGACGGGTTAACAGGGGGTACGGTGAGACCCAGTACTTC. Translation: CASSRRVNRGYGETQYF.

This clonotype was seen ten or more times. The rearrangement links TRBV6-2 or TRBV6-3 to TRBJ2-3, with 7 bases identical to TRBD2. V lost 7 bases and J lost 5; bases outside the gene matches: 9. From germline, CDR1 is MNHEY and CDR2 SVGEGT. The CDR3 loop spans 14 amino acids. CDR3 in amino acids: CASTDAASGDTQYF. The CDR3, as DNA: TGTGCCAGCACAGACGCAGCTAGCGGAGATACGCAGTATTTT.

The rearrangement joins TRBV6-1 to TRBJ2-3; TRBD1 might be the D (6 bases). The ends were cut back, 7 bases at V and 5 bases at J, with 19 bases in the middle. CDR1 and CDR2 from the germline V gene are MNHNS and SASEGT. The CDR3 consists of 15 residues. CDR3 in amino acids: CASNRRNRAVDTQYF. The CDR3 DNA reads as TGTGCCAGCAACCGGCGGAACAGGGCCGTAGATACGCAGTATTTT.

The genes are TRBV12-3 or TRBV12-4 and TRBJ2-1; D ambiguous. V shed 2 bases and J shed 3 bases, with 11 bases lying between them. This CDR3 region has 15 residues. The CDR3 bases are TGTGCCAGCAGTTTAACGCCCCTCGTCTACAATGAGCAGTTCTTC. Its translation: CASSLTPLVYNEQFF.